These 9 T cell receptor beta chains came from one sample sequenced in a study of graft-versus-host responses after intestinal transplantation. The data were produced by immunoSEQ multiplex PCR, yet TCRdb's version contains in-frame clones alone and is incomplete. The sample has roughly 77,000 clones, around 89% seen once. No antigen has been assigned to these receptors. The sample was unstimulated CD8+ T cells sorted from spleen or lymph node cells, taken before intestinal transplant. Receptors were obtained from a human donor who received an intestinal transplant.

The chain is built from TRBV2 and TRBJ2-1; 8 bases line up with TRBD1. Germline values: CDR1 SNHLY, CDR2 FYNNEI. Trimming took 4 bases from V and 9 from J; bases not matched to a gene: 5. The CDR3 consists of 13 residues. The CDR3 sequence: CASSGTGGGEQFF. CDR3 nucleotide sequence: TGTGCCAGCAGTGGAACAGGGGGAGGTGAGCAGTTCTTC. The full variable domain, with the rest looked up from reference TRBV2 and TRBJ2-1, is EPEVTQTPSHQVTQMGQEVILRCVPISNHLYFYWYRQILGQKVEFLVSFYNNEISEKSEIFDDQFSVERPDGSNFTLKIRSTKLEDSAMYFCASSGTGGGEQFFGPGTRLTVL.

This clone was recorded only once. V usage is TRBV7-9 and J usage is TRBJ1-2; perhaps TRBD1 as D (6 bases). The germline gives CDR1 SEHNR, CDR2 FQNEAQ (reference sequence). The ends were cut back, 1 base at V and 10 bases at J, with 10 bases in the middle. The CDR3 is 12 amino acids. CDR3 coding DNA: TGTGCCAGCAGCTTAGGACAGGCGAACTACACCTTC. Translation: CASSLGQANYTF.

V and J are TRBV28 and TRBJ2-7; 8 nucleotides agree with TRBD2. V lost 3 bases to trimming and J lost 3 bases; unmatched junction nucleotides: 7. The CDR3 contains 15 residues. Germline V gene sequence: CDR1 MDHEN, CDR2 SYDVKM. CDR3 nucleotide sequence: TGTGCCAGCAGTTTCCTCGGGGGGGAGAGCTACGAGCAGTACTTC. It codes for CASSFLGGESYEQYF.

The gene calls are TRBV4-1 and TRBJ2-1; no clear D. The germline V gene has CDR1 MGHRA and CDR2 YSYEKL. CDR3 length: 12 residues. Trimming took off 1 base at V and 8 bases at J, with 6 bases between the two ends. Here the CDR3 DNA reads TGCGCCAGCAGCCAAGGAACGGATGAGCAGTTCTTC. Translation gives CASSQGTDEQFF.

The CDR3 spells CASSSWTGGNGYTF. The CDR3 DNA is TGTGCCAGCAGTTCCTGGACAGGGGGGAATGGCTACACCTTC. V is TRBV27 and J is TRBJ1-2, with 10 bases matching TRBD1. There are 14 residues in the CDR3. Germline values: CDR1 MNHEY, CDR2 SMNVEV (reference sequence). J gave up 6 bases and V 4 bases, and 5 bases lay outside the gene matches.

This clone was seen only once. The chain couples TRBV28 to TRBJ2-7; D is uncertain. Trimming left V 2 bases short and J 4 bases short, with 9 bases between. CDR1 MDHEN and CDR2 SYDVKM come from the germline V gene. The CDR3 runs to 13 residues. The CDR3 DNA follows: TGTGCCAGCAGTTTAGGGCTCAGGTACGAGCAGTACTTC. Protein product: CASSLGLRYEQYF.

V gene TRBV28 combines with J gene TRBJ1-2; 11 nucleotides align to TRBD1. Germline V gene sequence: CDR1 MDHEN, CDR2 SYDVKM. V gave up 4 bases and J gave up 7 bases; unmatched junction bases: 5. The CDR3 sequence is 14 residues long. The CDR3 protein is CASSSAGQGGGYTF. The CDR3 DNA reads TGTGCCAGCAGTTCCGCGGGACAGGGGGGTGGCTACACCTTC.

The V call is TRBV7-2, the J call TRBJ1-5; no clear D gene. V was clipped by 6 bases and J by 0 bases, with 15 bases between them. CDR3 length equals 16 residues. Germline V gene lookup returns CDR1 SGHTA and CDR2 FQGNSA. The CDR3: CASRLGFPYSNQPQHF. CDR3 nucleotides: TGTGCCAGCAGGCTAGGATTCCCGTATAGCAATCAGCCCCAGCATTTT. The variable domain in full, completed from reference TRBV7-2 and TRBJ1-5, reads GAGVSQSPSNKVTEKGKDVELRCDPISGHTALYWYRQSLGQGLEFLIYFQGNSAPDKSGLPSDRFSAERTGGSVSTLTIQRTQQEDSAVYLCASRLGFPYSNQPQHFGDGTRLSIL.

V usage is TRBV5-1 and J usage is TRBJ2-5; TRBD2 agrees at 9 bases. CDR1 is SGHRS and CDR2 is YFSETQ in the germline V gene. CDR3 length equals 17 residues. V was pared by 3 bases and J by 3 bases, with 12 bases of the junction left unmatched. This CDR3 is CASSSNRTSVIKETQYF. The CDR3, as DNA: TGCGCCAGCAGCTCCAACCGGACTAGCGTCATAAAAGAGACCCAGTACTTC.